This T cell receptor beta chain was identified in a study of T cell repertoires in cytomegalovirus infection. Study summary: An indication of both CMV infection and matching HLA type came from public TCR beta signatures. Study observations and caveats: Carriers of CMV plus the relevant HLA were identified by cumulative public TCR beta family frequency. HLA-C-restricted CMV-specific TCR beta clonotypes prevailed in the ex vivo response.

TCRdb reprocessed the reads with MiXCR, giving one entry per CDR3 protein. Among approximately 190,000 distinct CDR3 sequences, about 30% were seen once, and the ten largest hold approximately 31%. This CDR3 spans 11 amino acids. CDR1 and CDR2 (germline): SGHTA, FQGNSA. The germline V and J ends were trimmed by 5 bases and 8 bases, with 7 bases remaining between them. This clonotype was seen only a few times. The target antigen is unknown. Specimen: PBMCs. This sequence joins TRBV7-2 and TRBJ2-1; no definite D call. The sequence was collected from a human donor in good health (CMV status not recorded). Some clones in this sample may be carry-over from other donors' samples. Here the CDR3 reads CASSPLDEQFF. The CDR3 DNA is TGTGCCAGCAGCCCTTTGGATGAGCAGTTCTTC.